The rows below give T cell receptor beta chains drawn from one sample of a study of technical replicates of blood from several donors. This table comes from immunoSEQ multiplex PCR, and its TCRdb copy is limited to in-frame clones, with some not included. The sample contains 65,000 to 90,000 clones, roughly 90% of which appear only once. Sample: T cells isolated from PBMCs. These receptors all come from a human donor in good health. Each CDR3 is given without its conserved first and last residue. Each record gives: clone size, V gene, J gene, CDR3 protein. Not every row has a clone size; where given, it reads once, few, many or a size class.

clone_size: .; v_call: TRBV9; j_call: TRBJ2-4; cdr3_aa: ASSVGAGGNIQY
clone_size: .; v_call: TRBV4-1; j_call: TRBJ1-1; cdr3_aa: ASSQVMNTEAF
clone_size: .; v_call: TRBV2; j_call: TRBJ1-5; cdr3_aa: ASSLSQPQH
clone_size: .; v_call: TRBV5-1; j_call: TRBJ2-5; cdr3_aa: ASSLAGGGGQETQY
clone_size: .; v_call: TRBV11-2; j_call: TRBJ2-5; cdr3_aa: ASSTIATGTQY
clone_size: .; v_call: TRBV9; j_call: TRBJ1-1; cdr3_aa: ASSPRTANTEAF
clone_size: .; v_call: TRBV5-1; j_call: TRBJ2-3; cdr3_aa: ASSQGQGTDTQY
clone_size: .; v_call: TRBV5-1; j_call: TRBJ1-1; cdr3_aa: ASKGVTEAF
clone_size: .; v_call: TRBV4-1; j_call: TRBJ1-2; cdr3_aa: ASSQIGGYGYT
clone_size: .; v_call: TRBV14; j_call: TRBJ2-7; cdr3_aa: ASSPGHRVNAIY
clone_size: .; v_call: TRBV18; j_call: TRBJ1-1; cdr3_aa: ASSPGQSMNTEAF
clone_size: .; v_call: TRBV5-4; j_call: TRBJ1-5; cdr3_aa: ASSLEGGPQH
clone_size: .; v_call: TRBV19; j_call: TRBJ1-1; cdr3_aa: ASSIVENTEAF
clone_size: .; v_call: TRBV5-8; j_call: TRBJ1-1; cdr3_aa: ASSLAYSGTEAF
clone_size: .; v_call: TRBV5-4; j_call: TRBJ1-1; cdr3_aa: ASSPVEVGTEAF
clone_size: .; v_call: TRBV18; j_call: TRBJ1-3; cdr3_aa: ASSSIYRDRLNTIY
clone_size: .; v_call: TRBV7-6; j_call: TRBJ2-7; cdr3_aa: ASSSTSGGGHEQY
clone_size: once; v_call: TRBV28; j_call: TRBJ2-7; cdr3_aa: ASSSPTGGYEQY
clone_size: once; v_call: TRBV5-4; j_call: TRBJ1-2; cdr3_aa: ASSSKKDSFYGYT
clone_size: .; v_call: TRBV27; j_call: TRBJ2-3; cdr3_aa: ASSSPYEPTDTQY
clone_size: .; v_call: TRBV6-1; j_call: TRBJ2-5; cdr3_aa: ASSEVLRETQY
clone_size: .; v_call: TRBV28; j_call: TRBJ1-2; cdr3_aa: ASRGAGGGYGYT
clone_size: .; v_call: TRBV5-1; j_call: TRBJ2-7; cdr3_aa: ASSLDTGAMPSEQY
clone_size: .; v_call: TRBV19; j_call: TRBJ1-4; cdr3_aa: ASTHRSSGTPHAGKLF
clone_size: once; v_call: TRBV4-1; j_call: TRBJ2-3; cdr3_aa: ASSQGPGGWTDTQY
clone_size: .; v_call: TRBV19; j_call: TRBJ2-5; cdr3_aa: ASSSADRVMETQY
clone_size: once; v_call: TRBV5-5; j_call: TRBJ1-2; cdr3_aa: ASSPTGNYGYT
clone_size: .; v_call: TRBV28; j_call: TRBJ1-6; cdr3_aa: ASRRTGLGIPLH
clone_size: once; v_call: TRBV10-3; j_call: TRBJ1-5; cdr3_aa: AISEDHRGQPQH
clone_size: .; v_call: TRBV2; j_call: TRBJ2-2; cdr3_aa: ASSEARRGTGELF
clone_size: .; v_call: TRBV5-1; j_call: TRBJ2-1; cdr3_aa: ASSLRGGLDNEQF
clone_size: .; v_call: TRBV25-1; j_call: TRBJ1-3; cdr3_aa: ASSTGFSGNTIY
clone_size: .; v_call: TRBV7-9; j_call: TRBJ2-7; cdr3_aa: ASSLGMTGSYEQY
clone_size: .; v_call: TRBV9; j_call: TRBJ2-1; cdr3_aa: ASSAGQGMIQF
clone_size: .; v_call: TRBV2; j_call: TRBJ1-4; cdr3_aa: ASSTGQGQPLSEKLF
clone_size: .; v_call: TRBV28; j_call: TRBJ2-7; cdr3_aa: ASSPAGTSGIYEQY
clone_size: .; v_call: TRBV5-4; j_call: TRBJ2-7; cdr3_aa: ASSLALAGGGYEQY
clone_size: .; v_call: TRBV11-2; j_call: TRBJ2-3; cdr3_aa: ASSLGLADPTDTQY
clone_size: .; v_call: TRBV5-1; j_call: TRBJ1-2; cdr3_aa: ASRDPGATNYGYT
clone_size: .; v_call: TRBV4-2; j_call: TRBJ2-5; cdr3_aa: ASSLTLAGGPETQY
clone_size: .; v_call: TRBV4-1; j_call: TRBJ2-3; cdr3_aa: ASSQGLAPGTDTQY
clone_size: .; v_call: TRBV29-1; j_call: TRBJ2-1; cdr3_aa: SVERGASEQF
clone_size: once; v_call: TRBV5-4; j_call: TRBJ1-2; cdr3_aa: ASSLDVQGYT
clone_size: .; v_call: TRBV5-5; j_call: TRBJ1-3; cdr3_aa: ASTPTGGKGNTIY
clone_size: .; v_call: TRBV27; j_call: TRBJ2-2; cdr3_aa: ASSFSDQGGTGELF
clone_size: .; v_call: TRBV19; j_call: TRBJ2-1; cdr3_aa: ASRLGPGLAGVHEF
clone_size: .; v_call: TRBV2; j_call: TRBJ1-2; cdr3_aa: ASSRGTGGNYGYT
clone_size: .; v_call: TRBV20-1; j_call: TRBJ1-2; cdr3_aa: SAHDKYGYT
clone_size: .; v_call: TRBV5-6; j_call: TRBJ2-7; cdr3_aa: ASSSQGYEQY
clone_size: .; v_call: TRBV2; j_call: TRBJ2-2; cdr3_aa: AITPGTGFSGELF
clone_size: .; v_call: TRBV19; j_call: TRBJ2-5; cdr3_aa: ASSIRGGDQETQY
clone_size: few; v_call: TRBV30; j_call: TRBJ1-1; cdr3_aa: AWSVSQGSEAF
clone_size: .; v_call: TRBV7-3; j_call: TRBJ2-3; cdr3_aa: ASSLSSGGAGDTQY
clone_size: .; v_call: TRBV4-1; j_call: TRBJ2-7; cdr3_aa: ASSQDSSGYYEQY
clone_size: .; v_call: TRBV14; j_call: TRBJ2-5; cdr3_aa: ASSQDPGQYGACVTQY